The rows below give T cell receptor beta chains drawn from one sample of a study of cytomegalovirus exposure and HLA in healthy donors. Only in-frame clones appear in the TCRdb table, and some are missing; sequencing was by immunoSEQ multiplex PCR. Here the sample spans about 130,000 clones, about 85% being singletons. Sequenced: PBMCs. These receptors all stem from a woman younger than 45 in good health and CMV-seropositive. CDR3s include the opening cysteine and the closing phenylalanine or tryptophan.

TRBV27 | CASSLREIPSGNTIYF
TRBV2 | CASTPEVSNQPQHF
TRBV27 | CASSSLPGNTIYF
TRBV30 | CAWSIDPRGSGNTIYF
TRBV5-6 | CASSFGELGSPLHF
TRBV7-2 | CASSPRDSFYEQYF
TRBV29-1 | CSLERQGGTEAFF
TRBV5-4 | CASSLAGSYTEAFF
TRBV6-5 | CASSLGQGANTEAFF
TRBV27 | CASSPSGLSSYEQYF
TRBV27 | CASSLSTGSEQFF
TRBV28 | CASSPLAGGSYEQYF
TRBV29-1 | CSVRGLANEKLFF
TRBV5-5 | CASSLEGQGSYGYTF
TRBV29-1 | CSGGPLGETQYF
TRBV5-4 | CARKGSNQPQHF
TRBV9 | CASSDPLSPSGSFNEQYF
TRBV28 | CASNEPQGAGWSYGYTF
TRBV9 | CASRASGGNEQFF
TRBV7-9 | CASSWEHSSYEQYF
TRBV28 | CASSLWDSEKLFF
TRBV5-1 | CASSLAIEGRTEAFF
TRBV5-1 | CASSLELAAYLGTQYF
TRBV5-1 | CASSLRGGSKSEAFF
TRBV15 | CATSRDRGAGGLERTPQHF
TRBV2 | CASSERQFSGNTIYF
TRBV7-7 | CASSMTVQETQYF
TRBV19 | CASSLGTGGSYEQYF
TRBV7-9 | CASSQQETQYF